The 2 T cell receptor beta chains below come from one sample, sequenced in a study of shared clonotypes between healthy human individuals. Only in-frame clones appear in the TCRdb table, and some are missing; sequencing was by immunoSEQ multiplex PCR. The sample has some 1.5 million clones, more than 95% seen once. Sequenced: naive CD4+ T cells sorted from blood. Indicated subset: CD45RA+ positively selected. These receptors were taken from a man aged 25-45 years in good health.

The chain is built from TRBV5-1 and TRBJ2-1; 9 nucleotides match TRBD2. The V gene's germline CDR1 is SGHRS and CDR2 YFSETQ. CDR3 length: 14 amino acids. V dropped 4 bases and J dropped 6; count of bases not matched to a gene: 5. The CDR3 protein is CASSPGTSPNEQFF. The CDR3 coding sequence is TGCGCCAGCAGCCCAGGGACTAGCCCCAATGAGCAGTTCTTC.

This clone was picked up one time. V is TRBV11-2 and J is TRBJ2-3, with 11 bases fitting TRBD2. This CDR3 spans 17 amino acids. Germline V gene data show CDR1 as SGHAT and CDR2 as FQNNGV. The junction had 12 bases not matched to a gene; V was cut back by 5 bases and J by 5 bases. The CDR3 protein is CASSIPGTSGPRDTQYF. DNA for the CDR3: TGTGCCAGCAGCATACCCGGGACTAGCGGACCTAGAGATACGCAGTATTTT.